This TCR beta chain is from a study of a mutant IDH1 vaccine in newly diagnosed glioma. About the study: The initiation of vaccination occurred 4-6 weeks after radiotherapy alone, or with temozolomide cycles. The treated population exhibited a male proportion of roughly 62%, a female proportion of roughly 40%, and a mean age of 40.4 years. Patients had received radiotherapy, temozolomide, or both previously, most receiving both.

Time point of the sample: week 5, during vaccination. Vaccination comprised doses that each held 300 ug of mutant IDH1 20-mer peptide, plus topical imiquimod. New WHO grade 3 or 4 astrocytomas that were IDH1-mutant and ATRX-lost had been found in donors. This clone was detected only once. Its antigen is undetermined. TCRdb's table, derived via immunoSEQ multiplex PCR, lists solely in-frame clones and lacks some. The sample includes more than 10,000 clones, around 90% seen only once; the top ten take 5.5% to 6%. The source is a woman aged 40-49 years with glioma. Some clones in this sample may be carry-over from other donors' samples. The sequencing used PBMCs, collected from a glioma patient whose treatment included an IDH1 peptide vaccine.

This chain's CDR3 is CASSQKADLRQAPGTEAFF. As DNA, the CDR3 is TGCGCCAGCAGTCAAAAAGCGGACCTTCGACAGGCGCCGGGCACTGAAGCTTTCTTT. The J gene is TRBJ1-1, the V gene TRBV23-1; the D gene is possibly TRBD1 (6 bases). Being an ORF, TRBV23-1 has a function that is uncertain. CDR3 length: 19 residues. Trimming took 2 bases from V and 4 from J, leaving 26 bases between them.